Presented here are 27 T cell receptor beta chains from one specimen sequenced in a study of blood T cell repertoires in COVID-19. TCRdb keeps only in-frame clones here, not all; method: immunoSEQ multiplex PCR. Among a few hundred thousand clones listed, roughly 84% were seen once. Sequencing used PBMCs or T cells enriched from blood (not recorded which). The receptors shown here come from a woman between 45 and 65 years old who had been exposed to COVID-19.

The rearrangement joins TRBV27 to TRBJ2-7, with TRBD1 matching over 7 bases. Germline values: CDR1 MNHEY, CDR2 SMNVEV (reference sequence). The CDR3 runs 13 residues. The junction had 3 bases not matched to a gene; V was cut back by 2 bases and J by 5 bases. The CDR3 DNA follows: TGTGCCAGCAGTTTAACAGGGGAGAACGAGCAGTACTTC. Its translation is CASSLTGENEQYF.

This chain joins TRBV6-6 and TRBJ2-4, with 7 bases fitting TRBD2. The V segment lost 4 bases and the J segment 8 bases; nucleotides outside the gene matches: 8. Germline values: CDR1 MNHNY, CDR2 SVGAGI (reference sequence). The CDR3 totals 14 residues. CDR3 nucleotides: TGTGCCAGCAGTTCCGCGACTAGCAGGGACATTCAGTACTTC. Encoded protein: CASSSATSRDIQYF.

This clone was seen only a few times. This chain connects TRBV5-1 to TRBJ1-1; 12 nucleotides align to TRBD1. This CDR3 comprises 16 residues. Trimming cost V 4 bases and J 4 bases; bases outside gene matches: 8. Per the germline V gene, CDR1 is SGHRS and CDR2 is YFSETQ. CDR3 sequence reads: CASSRDRGRLGTEAFF. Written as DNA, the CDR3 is TGCGCCAGCAGCCGGGACAGGGGGCGATTGGGCACTGAAGCTTTCTTT.

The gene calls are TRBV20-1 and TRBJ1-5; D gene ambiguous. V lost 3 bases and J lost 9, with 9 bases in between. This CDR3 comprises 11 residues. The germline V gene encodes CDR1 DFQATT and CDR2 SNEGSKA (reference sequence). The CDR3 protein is CSASQDSPQHF. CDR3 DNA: TGCAGTGCTAGTCAGGATTCGCCCCAGCATTTT.

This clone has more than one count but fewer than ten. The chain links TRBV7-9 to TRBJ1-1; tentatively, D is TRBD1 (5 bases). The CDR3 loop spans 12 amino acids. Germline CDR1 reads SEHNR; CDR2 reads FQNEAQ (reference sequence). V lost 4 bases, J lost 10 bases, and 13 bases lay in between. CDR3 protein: CASSWGGEGAFF. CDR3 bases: TGTGCCAGCAGCTGGGGCGGGGAGGGAGCTTTCTTT.

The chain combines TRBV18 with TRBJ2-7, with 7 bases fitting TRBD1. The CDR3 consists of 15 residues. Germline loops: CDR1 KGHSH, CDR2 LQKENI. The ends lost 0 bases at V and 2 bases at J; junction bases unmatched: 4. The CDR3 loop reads CASSPPRQGPYEQYF. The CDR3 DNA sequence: TGTGCCAGCTCACCACCCCGACAGGGTCCCTACGAGCAGTACTTC.

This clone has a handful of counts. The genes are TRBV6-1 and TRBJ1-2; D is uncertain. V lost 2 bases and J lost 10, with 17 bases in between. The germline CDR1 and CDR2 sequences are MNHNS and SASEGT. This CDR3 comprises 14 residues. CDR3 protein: CASSERWSGSDYTF. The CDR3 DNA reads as TGTGCCAGCAGTGAACGGTGGTCGGGAAGCGACTACACCTTC.

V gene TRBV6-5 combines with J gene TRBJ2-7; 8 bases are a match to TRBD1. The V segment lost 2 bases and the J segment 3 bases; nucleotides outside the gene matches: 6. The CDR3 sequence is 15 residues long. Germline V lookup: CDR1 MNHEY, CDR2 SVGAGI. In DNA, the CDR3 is TGTGCCAGCAGTTACGAAGGACAGGGCAACTACGAGCAGTACTTC. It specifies CASSYEGQGNYEQYF.

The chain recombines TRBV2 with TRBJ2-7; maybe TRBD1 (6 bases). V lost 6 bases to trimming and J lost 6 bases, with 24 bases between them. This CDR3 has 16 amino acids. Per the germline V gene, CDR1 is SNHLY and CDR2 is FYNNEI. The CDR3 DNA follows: TGTGCCAGCAGCCCCATTTCGTTTTTGGACAGTCCCGAGCAGTACTTC. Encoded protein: CASSPISFLDSPEQYF.

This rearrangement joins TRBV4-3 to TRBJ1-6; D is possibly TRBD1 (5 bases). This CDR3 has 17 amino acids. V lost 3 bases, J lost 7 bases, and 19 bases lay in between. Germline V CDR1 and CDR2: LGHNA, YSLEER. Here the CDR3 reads CASSQSFGGGNNSPLHF. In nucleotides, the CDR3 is TGCGCCAGCAGCCAGTCGTTCGGTGGGGGGAACAATTCACCCCTCCACTTT.

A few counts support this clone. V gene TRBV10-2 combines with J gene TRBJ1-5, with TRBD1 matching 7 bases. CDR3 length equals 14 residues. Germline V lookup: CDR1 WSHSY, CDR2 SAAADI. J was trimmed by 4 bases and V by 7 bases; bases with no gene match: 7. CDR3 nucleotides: TGCGCCAGCAAGGAGGGGGCGAGGAATCAGCCCCAGCATTTT. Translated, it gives CASKEGARNQPQHF.

CDR3 region: CASSTGSSGNTIYF. DNA for the CDR3: TGTGCCAGCAGTACAGGGAGCTCTGGAAACACCATATATTTT. This rearrangement joins TRBV11-2 to TRBJ1-3; D possibly corresponds to TRBD1 (6 bases). This CDR3 contains 14 residues. Trimming removed 6 bases at V and 0 bases at J, with 9 bases between. Per germline, CDR1 SGHAT and CDR2 FQNNGV.

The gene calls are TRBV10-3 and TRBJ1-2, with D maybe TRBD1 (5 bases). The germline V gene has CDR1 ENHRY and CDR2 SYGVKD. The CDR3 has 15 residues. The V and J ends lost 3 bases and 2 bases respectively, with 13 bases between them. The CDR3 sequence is CAISDLVGGNYGYTF. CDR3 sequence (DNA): TGTGCCATCAGTGATCTCGTGGGGGGGAACTATGGCTACACCTTC.

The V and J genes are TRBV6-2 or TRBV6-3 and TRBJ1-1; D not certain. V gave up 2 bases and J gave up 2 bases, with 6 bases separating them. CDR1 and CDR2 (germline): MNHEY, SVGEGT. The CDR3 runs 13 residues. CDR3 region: CASSYPVNTEAFF. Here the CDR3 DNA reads TGTGCCAGCAGTTACCCTGTTAACACTGAAGCTTTCTTT.

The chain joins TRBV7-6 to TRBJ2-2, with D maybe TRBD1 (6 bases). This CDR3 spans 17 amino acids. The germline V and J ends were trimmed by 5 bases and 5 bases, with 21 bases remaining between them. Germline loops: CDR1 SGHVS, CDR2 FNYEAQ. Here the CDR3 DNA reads TGTGCCAGCAGCACCCGGGGACACGGGGTAGGAACCGGGGAGCTGTTTTTT. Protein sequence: CASSTRGHGVGTGELFF.

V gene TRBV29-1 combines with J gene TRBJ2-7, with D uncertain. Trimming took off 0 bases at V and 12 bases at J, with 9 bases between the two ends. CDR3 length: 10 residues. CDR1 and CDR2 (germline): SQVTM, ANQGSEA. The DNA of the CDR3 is TGCAGCGTTGAAGATAGTCGTCTGTACTTC. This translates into CSVEDSRLYF.

The CDR3, as DNA: TGTGCCAGCAGCCAAGGGGGCAGCAATCAGCCCCAGCATTTT. Protein sequence: CASSQGGSNQPQHF. This chain joins TRBV3-1 (or the pseudogene TRBV3-2) and TRBJ1-5; the D gene is possibly TRBD1 (5 bases). Germline assignment: CDR1 LGHDT and CDR2 YNNKEL (reference sequence). V lost 1 base and J lost 1, with 5 bases in between. This CDR3 contains 14 residues.

The CDR3 spells CASSRALGGGASGQFF. The CDR3 nucleotides read TGTGCCAGCAGCCGCGCTCTGGGCGGGGGGGCTTCGGGGCAGTTCTTC. This rearrangement joins TRBV27 to TRBJ2-1; 9 bases match TRBD2. This CDR3 is 16 amino acids long. Germline-derived CDR1 and CDR2 are MNHEY and SMNVEV (reference sequence). The V gene end was trimmed by 6 bases and the J gene end by 12 bases; junction bases not matched to a gene: 18.

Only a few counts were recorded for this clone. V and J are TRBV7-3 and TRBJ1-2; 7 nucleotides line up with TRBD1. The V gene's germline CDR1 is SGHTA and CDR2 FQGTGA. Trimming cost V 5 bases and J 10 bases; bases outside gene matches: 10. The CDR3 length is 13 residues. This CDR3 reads CASSQTRTGNYTF. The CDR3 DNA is TGTGCCAGCAGCCAGACCAGGACAGGCAACTACACCTTC.

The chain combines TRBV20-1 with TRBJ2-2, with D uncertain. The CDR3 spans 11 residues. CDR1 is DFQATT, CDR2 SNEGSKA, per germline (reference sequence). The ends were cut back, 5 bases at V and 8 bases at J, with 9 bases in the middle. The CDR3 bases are TGCAGTGCTTACTTGCGAGGGGAGCTGTTTTTT. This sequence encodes CSAYLRGELFF.

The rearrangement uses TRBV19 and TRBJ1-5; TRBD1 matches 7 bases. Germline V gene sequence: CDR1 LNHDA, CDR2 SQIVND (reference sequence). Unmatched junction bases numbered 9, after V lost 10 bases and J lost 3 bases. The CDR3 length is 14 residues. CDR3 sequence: CATRRGQNNQPQHF. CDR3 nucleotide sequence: TGTGCCACCAGGCGGGGACAGAACAATCAGCCCCAGCATTTT.

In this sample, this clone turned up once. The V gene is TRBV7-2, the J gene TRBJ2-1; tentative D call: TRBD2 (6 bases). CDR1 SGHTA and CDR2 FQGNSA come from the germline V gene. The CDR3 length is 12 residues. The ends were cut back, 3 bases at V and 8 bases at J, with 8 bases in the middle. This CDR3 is CASSLGGYEQFF. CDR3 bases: TGTGCCAGCAGCTTGGGGGGTTATGAGCAGTTCTTC.

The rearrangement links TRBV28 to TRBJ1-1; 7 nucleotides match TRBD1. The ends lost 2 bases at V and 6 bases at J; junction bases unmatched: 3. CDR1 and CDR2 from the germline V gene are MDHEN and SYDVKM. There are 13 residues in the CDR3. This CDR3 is CASSLRGRAEAFF. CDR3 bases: TGTGCCAGCAGTTTAAGGGGGCGGGCTGAAGCTTTCTTT. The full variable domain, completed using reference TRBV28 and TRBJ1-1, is DVKVTQSSRYLVKRTGEKVFLECVQDMDHENMFWYRQDPGLGLRLIYFSYDVKMKEKGDIPEGYSVSREKKERFSLILESASTNQTSMYLCASSLRGRAEAFFGQGTRLTVV.

This chain's CDR3 is CASSPTGGDGELFF. The CDR3 region has the DNA TGTGCCAGCAGTCCAACAGGGGGAGACGGGGAGCTGTTTTTT. J is TRBJ2-2 and V is TRBV7-9; the match to TRBD1 covers 8 bases. Germline CDR1 SEHNR, CDR2 FQNEAQ (reference sequence). Trimming removed 6 bases from V and 7 bases from J; junction bases left unmatched: 7. This CDR3 has 14 amino acids.

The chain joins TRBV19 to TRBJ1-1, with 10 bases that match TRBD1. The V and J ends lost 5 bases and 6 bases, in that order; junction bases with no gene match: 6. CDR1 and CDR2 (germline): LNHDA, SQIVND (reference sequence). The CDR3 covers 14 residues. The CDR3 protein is CASSLGTGAAEAFF. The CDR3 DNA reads TGTGCCAGTAGTCTCGGGACAGGGGCCGCTGAAGCTTTCTTT.

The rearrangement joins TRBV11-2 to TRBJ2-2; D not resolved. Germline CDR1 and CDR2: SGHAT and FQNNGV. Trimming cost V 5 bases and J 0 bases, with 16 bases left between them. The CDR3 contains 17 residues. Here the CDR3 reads CASSARLTPSNTGELFF. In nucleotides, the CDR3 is TGTGCCAGCAGCGCCCGCCTCACTCCGTCGAACACCGGGGAGCTGTTTTTT.

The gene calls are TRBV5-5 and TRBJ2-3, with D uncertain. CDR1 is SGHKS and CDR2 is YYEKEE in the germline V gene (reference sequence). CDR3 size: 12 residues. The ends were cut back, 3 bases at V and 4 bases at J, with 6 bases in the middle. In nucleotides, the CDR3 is TGTGCCAGCAGCTACCTACCAGATACGCAGTATTTT. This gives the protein CASSYLPDTQYF.